Shown below are 24 T cell receptor beta chains from a single sample sequenced in a study of blood T cell repertoires in COVID-19. The assay was immunoSEQ multiplex PCR, and TCRdb's table has in-frame clones only and misses some. The top ten hold 4% to 5.5% of the sample, which has 250,000 to 350,000 clones, 90% seen once. The sample was PBMCs or T cells enriched from blood (not recorded which). Receptors originate from a young woman with acute COVID-19.

The rearrangement joins TRBV4-2 to TRBJ2-1, with 8 bases fitting TRBD1. Looked up from germline, CDR1 is LGHNA and CDR2 is YNFKEQ. V was clipped by 4 bases and J by 7 bases; unmatched bases: 6. The CDR3 consists of 14 residues. The DNA of the CDR3 is TGTGCCAGCAGCCCGGACAGGGTAGGTAATGAGCAGTTCTTC. Its protein product is CASSPDRVGNEQFF.

The genes are TRBV18 and TRBJ1-5; D call uncertain. This CDR3 has 14 residues. CDR1 is KGHSH, CDR2 LQKENI, per germline. V lost 2 bases to trimming and J lost 3 bases, with 8 bases between them. The CDR3 region has the DNA TGTGCCAGCTCACCAGAGCCCGTCAATCAGCCCCAGCATTTT. Translation: CASSPEPVNQPQHF.

This clone was seen just once. The chain has TRBV5-4 and TRBJ2-7, with D possibly matching TRBD1 (5 bases). This CDR3 comprises 14 residues. Germline V gives CDR1 SGHNT, CDR2 YYREEE (reference sequence). The V gene lost 3 bases and the J gene lost 0 bases, with 10 bases spanning the gap. The CDR3 coding sequence is TGTGCCAGCAGCTCCAGGGATACCTCCTACGAGCAGTACTTC. This encodes CASSSRDTSYEQYF. Drawing the rest from reference TRBV5-4 and TRBJ2-7, the complete variable domain is ETGVTQSPTHLIKTRGQQVTLRCSSQSGHNTVSWYQQALGQGPQFIFQYYREEENGRGNFPPRFSGLQFPNYSSELNVNALELDDSALYLCASSSRDTSYEQYFGPGTRLTVT.

This sequence joins TRBV18 and TRBJ2-3; the match to TRBD2 covers 9 bases. The CDR3 sequence is 17 residues long. V gave up 3 bases and J gave up 0 bases; unmatched junction bases: 7. Looked up from germline, CDR1 is KGHSH and CDR2 is LQKENI. The CDR3 DNA is TGTGCCAGCTCACCCTTCACCACTAGCGGGAGCACAGATACGCAGTATTTT. Residues: CASSPFTTSGSTDTQYF.

This chain joins TRBV19 and TRBJ1-5; D is undetermined. The CDR3 is 16 amino acids. Between the trimmed V and J ends, which lost 7 bases and 3 bases, there was a span of 19 bases. Germline V gene sequence: CDR1 LNHDA, CDR2 SQIVND (reference sequence). CDR3 in amino acids: CASNRLGRGNNQPQHF. In DNA form, the CDR3 reads TGTGCCAGTAATAGGCTCGGAAGAGGGAACAATCAGCCCCAGCATTTT.

The chain couples TRBV28 to TRBJ1-4; TRBD1 aligns across 8 bases. Germline V gene lookup returns CDR1 MDHEN and CDR2 SYDVKM. This CDR3 has 17 amino acids. V shed 4 bases, J shed 5 bases, and the junction held 12 bases outside the gene matches. CDR3 in amino acids: CASSSGTGLTGNEKLFF. The CDR3 bases are TGTGCCAGCAGTTCCGGGACAGGCCTAACGGGGAATGAAAAACTGTTTTTT.

The chain couples TRBV5-1 to TRBJ1-6; D is unresolved. CDR1 SGHRS and CDR2 YFSETQ come from the germline V gene. Trimming shortened V by 2 bases and J by 5 bases, and 20 bases separated the two germline ends. The CDR3 loop spans 18 amino acids. CDR3 region: CASSFDRRARRDNSPLHF. In DNA form, the CDR3 reads TGCGCCAGCAGCTTCGACCGGAGGGCCCGTCGGGATAATTCACCCCTCCACTTT.

This chain joins TRBV1 and TRBJ1-1. TRBV1 is an annotated pseudogene. The CDR3 runs 15 residues. The CDR3 reads CTSSPVKGEGTEAFF. In nucleotides, the CDR3 is TGCACCAGCAGTCCCGTGAAGGGGGAGGGCACTGAAGCTTTCTTT.

This clone was seen only a few times. The rearrangement links TRBV19 to TRBJ1-5, with TRBD1 matching over 7 bases. V lost 3 bases and J lost 0; bases outside the gene matches: 2. From germline, CDR1 is LNHDA and CDR2 SQIVND (reference sequence). This CDR3 has 15 residues. The CDR3 sequence is CASSIQGGSNQPQHF. The CDR3 DNA reads TGTGCCAGTAGTATCCAGGGGGGTAGCAATCAGCCCCAGCATTTT.

In this sample, this clone turned up once. This chain uses TRBV7-9 with TRBJ1-4; the D is unclear. The V end was cut by 5 bases, the J end by 8 bases, with 12 bases between. The CDR3 runs to 13 residues. Germline-derived CDR1 and CDR2 are SEHNR and FQNEAQ (reference sequence). CDR3 nucleotides: TGTGCCAGCAGCCGCGGAGGACGCGAAAAACTGTTTTTT. Residues: CASSRGGREKLFF.

This clone was found a few times. The genes are TRBV7-3 and TRBJ2-2, with a weak D call TRBD2 (5 bases). This CDR3 comprises 14 residues. Trimming pared 6 bases from V and 5 bases from J, leaving 13 bases between. Germline CDR1 reads SGHTA; CDR2 reads FQGTGA. CDR3: CASRPSSGTGELFF. The DNA for the CDR3 is TGTGCCAGCAGACCCAGTTCGGGAACCGGGGAGCTGTTTTTT.

The V gene is TRBV19, the J gene TRBJ1-1; D unclear. Trimming took 3 bases from V and 4 from J, leaving 12 bases between them. CDR3 length: 14 amino acids. CDR1 is LNHDA and CDR2 is SQIVND in the germline V gene (reference sequence). CDR3 bases: TGTGCCAGTAGTATCTCCCGGGGAAGCACTGAAGCTTTCTTT. This translates into CASSISRGSTEAFF. Together with reference TRBV19 and TRBJ1-1, the CDR3 gives the full variable domain: DGGITQSPKYLFRKEGQNVTLSCEQNLNHDAMYWYRQDPGQGLRLIYYSQIVNDFQKGDIAEGYSVSREKKESFPLTVTSAQKNPTAFYLCASSISRGSTEAFFGQGTRLTVV.

The rearrangement uses TRBV13 and TRBJ1-1, with 8 bases lining up with TRBD1. The ends lost 4 bases at V and 5 bases at J; junction bases unmatched: 6. This CDR3 region has 14 residues. Germline V gene lookup returns CDR1 PRHDT and CDR2 FYEKMQ (reference sequence). In DNA, the CDR3 is TGTGCCAGCAGCTCTGACAGGGGTGGGACTGAAGCTTTCTTT. Translated, it gives CASSSDRGGTEAFF.

The chain links TRBV4-1 to TRBJ1-1; D possibly corresponds to TRBD1 (6 bases). CDR3 size: 19 residues. The V gene lost 3 bases and the J gene lost 1 base, with 24 bases spanning the gap. Germline V gene data show CDR1 as MGHRA and CDR2 as YSYEKL. DNA for the CDR3: TGCGCCAGCAGCCACAGCCAAGGGGACACCTTCTTGGGGAACACTGAAGCTTTCTTT. Translated: CASSHSQGDTFLGNTEAFF.

The count of this clone is one. CDR3 sequence (DNA): TGTGCCAGCATCTCGAGCTTCACAGATACGCAGTATTTT. Protein: CASISSFTDTQYF. The rearrangement links TRBV6-5 to TRBJ2-3; D uncertain. This CDR3 is 13 amino acids long. V shed 7 bases and J shed 2 bases, with 10 bases lying between them. Germline assignment: CDR1 MNHEY and CDR2 SVGAGI.

V usage is TRBV28 and J usage is TRBJ1-4; D unclear. The germline V gene has CDR1 MDHEN and CDR2 SYDVKM. With 6 bases removed from V and 5 bases from J, the gap between germline ends came to 10 bases. The CDR3 is made up of 13 amino acids. The CDR3 sequence: CASSLGANEKLFF. Written as DNA, the CDR3 is TGTGCCAGCAGCCTCGGTGCAAATGAAAAACTGTTTTTT.

This sequence joins TRBV30 and TRBJ2-3, with no clear D. From germline, CDR1 is GTSNPN and CDR2 SVGIG (reference sequence). Trimming took 3 bases from V and 4 from J, leaving 5 bases between them. The CDR3 covers 11 residues. The CDR3 coding sequence is TGTGCCTGGAGCCCCTCAGATACGCAGTATTTT. Residues: CAWSPSDTQYF.

CDR3 in DNA: TGTGCCAGCAGTTTAACAAGGTGGGGGGTGGAAAATCAGCCCCAGCATTTT. Translating it yields CASSLTRWGVENQPQHF. This chain links TRBV28 with TRBJ1-5; D possibly corresponds to TRBD1 (5 bases). This CDR3 has 17 residues. Germline-derived CDR1 and CDR2 are MDHEN and SYDVKM. The V end lost 2 bases, the J end lost 4 bases, and 18 bases lay between the germline ends.

CDR3 nucleotides: TGTGCCAGCAGTTTCCAGGTTCCCGGTCCGGAATCACCCCTCCACTTT. It yields the protein CASSFQVPGPESPLHF. J is TRBJ1-6 and V is TRBV27; D ambiguous. Germline loops: CDR1 MNHEY, CDR2 SMNVEV (reference sequence). This CDR3 contains 16 residues. The V and J ends lost 3 bases and 10 bases respectively, with 19 bases between them.

CDR3 region: CASSWGSPGGHQPQHF. DNA of the CDR3: TGTGCCAGCAGTTGGGGTTCGCCGGGGGGCCACCAGCCCCAGCATTTT. The chain uses TRBV28 and TRBJ1-5, with TRBD1 as a possible D gene (6 bases). This CDR3 has 16 amino acids. CDR1 is MDHEN, CDR2 SYDVKM, per germline. Trimming removed 4 bases at V and 7 bases at J, with 20 bases between.

This sequence joins TRBV2 and TRBJ1-5; 8 nucleotides line up with TRBD1. Germline loops: CDR1 SNHLY, CDR2 FYNNEI. CDR3 length: 14 residues. J lost 7 bases, V lost 8 bases, and 10 bases had no gene match. This CDR3 reads CASGRGLSGQPQHF. The CDR3 nucleotides read TGTGCCAGCGGCAGGGGGCTATCGGGGCAGCCCCAGCATTTT.

The rearrangement links TRBV10-3 to TRBJ1-2; the match to TRBD1 covers 7 bases. The germline gives CDR1 ENHRY, CDR2 SYGVKD. The length of the CDR3 is 15 residues. V dropped 4 bases and J dropped 2; count of bases not matched to a gene: 7. The CDR3 is CAISGWTGDNYGYTF. The CDR3 coding sequence is TGTGCCATCAGTGGATGGACAGGCGACAACTATGGCTACACCTTC.

This clone was seen a single time. This chain uses TRBV14 with TRBJ2-1, with 7 bases fitting TRBD2. Germline V gives CDR1 SGHDN, CDR2 FVKESK. CDR3 length: 16 residues. The V gene end was trimmed by 4 bases and the J gene end by 5 bases; junction bases not matched to a gene: 11. CDR3 sequence reads: CASSLQRGGLHNEQFF. The CDR3 bases are TGTGCCAGCAGCCTGCAACGGGGAGGGCTCCACAATGAGCAGTTCTTC.

The genes are TRBV28 and TRBJ2-1; 10 nucleotides line up with TRBD2. The CDR3 contains 20 residues. CDR1 and CDR2 from the germline V gene are MDHEN and SYDVKM. Trimming removed 4 bases from V and 4 bases from J; junction bases left unmatched: 19. CDR3 sequence reads: CASSSTGLAKSATRYNEQFF. CDR3 DNA: TGTGCCAGCAGTTCGACGGGACTAGCGAAGTCTGCCACTAGATACAATGAGCAGTTCTTC. The variable domain in full, with the rest retrieved from reference TRBV28 and TRBJ2-1, is DVKVTQSSRYLVKRTGEKVFLECVQDMDHENMFWYRQDPGLGLRLIYFSYDVKMKEKGDIPEGYSVSREKKERFSLILESASTNQTSMYLCASSSTGLAKSATRYNEQFFGPGTRLTVL.